This section outlines one T cell receptor (beta chain) sequence together with its context. No antigen is known for it. Peripheral blood was collected from the related graft donor on the marrow donation day. The method was immunoSEQ multiplex PCR; TCRdb's version includes in-frame clones alone and lacks a portion of them. The repertoire holds about 47,000 clones, with roughly nine tenths as singletons. These data originate in a study of T cells after posttransplantation cyclophosphamide. The study, taken as a whole, reports: Later post-transplant blood repertoires were often dominated by donor CD8+ memory clones. Skin or GI-infiltrating T cells shared few TRB sequences with blood.

There are 15 residues in the CDR3. Germline V gives CDR1 SGHNT, CDR2 YENEEA. V was cut by 5 bases and J by 5 bases, with 16 bases left in between. The material sequenced was PBMCs. The TCR comes from a woman aged 50 to 60 in good health and a related stem cell transplant donor. V is TRBV11-3 and J is TRBJ2-1, with D perhaps TRBD1 (6 bases). CDR3 in amino acids: CASSPTGNPHNEQFF. The CDR3 bases are TGTGCCAGCAGCCCTACAGGGAATCCCCACAATGAGCAGTTCTTC.